Below are 11 T cell receptor beta chains sequenced from a single sample in a study of T cell repertoires in cytomegalovirus infection. TCRdb re-called the reads with MiXCR, one entry per CDR3 protein. This table holds about 500,000 distinct CDR3 sequences, 25% to 35% found once. These receptors' targets are unknown. This specimen was cultured PBMCs, taken from culture after CMV antigen stimulation. The receptors originated from a human donor in good health (CMV status not recorded). Some clones in this sample may be carry-over from other donors' samples.

This clonotype has at least ten counts. V gene TRBV4-1 combines with J gene TRBJ2-1; tentative D call: TRBD2 (7 bases). CDR3 length equals 15 residues. Per germline, CDR1 MGHRA and CDR2 YSYEKL. Between the trimmed V and J ends, which lost 1 base and 6 bases, there was a span of 13 bases. CDR3 DNA sequence: TGCGCCAGCAGCCAAGCGAAGGGGGGGGGCAATGAGCAGTTCTTC. Its translation: CASSQAKGGGNEQFF.

The sample holds many counts of this clonotype. The chain joins TRBV7-2 to TRBJ1-2; TRBD1 matches at 7 bases. From germline, CDR1 is SGHTA and CDR2 FQGNSA. After removal of 4 bases from V and 5 bases from J, the junction contained 4 bases not matched to a gene. The CDR3 totals 13 residues. CDR3 DNA sequence: TGTGCCAGCAGCTATGGGACAGTTTATGGCTACACCTTC. Protein sequence: CASSYGTVYGYTF.

The chain couples TRBV6-2 or TRBV6-3 to TRBJ2-2; 9 bases align to TRBD1. Trimming at V came to 4 bases and at J to 0 bases, leaving 12 bases not matched to a gene. Germline lookup yields CDR1 MNHEY and CDR2 SVGEGT. The CDR3 length is 19 residues. The CDR3 region is CASSFTTGTGTTNTGELFF. CDR3 DNA: TGTGCCAGCAGTTTCACAACCGGGACAGGGACCACGAACACCGGGGAGCTGTTTTTT.

V usage is TRBV4-2 and J usage is TRBJ2-2; unclear D gene. This CDR3 is built from 20 residues. Trimming took 0 bases from V and 6 from J, leaving 26 bases between them. Germline-derived CDR1 and CDR2 are LGHNA and YNFKEQ. CDR3 coding DNA: TGTGCCAGCAGCCAAGAACTTGGCCACTCTACCACAACAGCCTCCGGGGAGCTGTTTTTT. It is translated as CASSQELGHSTTTASGELFF.

This clonotype was counted only a few times. The genes are TRBV4-3 and TRBJ2-7; 11 bases are shared with TRBD1. V shed 3 bases, J shed 6 bases, and the junction held 1 base outside the gene matches. CDR3 length equals 13 residues. Germline CDR1 LGHNA, CDR2 YSLEER. In DNA, the CDR3 is TGCGCCAGCAGCCAGGGACAGGGGGGCGAGCAGTACTTC. The encoded protein is CASSQGQGGEQYF.

The CDR3 region is CASTKGRNEQFF. The CDR3 bases are TGTGCCAGCACGAAAGGGAGGAATGAGCAGTTCTTC. The chain is built from TRBV5-4 and TRBJ2-1; the D gene is possibly TRBD2 (6 bases). Per the germline V gene, CDR1 is SGHNT and CDR2 is YYREEE (reference sequence). The CDR3 runs 12 residues. V was trimmed by 6 bases and J by 7 bases, leaving 11 bases between them.

There are many counts of this clonotype. V usage is TRBV28 and J usage is TRBJ1-3; D uncertain. CDR3 length equals 15 residues. Germline V CDR1 and CDR2: MDHEN, SYDVKM. V was trimmed by 0 bases and J by 0 bases, leaving 6 bases between them. The CDR3 spells CASSLWGSSGNTIYF. CDR3 nucleotides: TGTGCCAGCAGTTTATGGGGGAGCTCTGGAAACACCATATATTTT.

This clonotype ranks as medium-sized. The chain couples TRBV7-2 to TRBJ1-5; D remains ambiguous. V lost 5 bases and J 2 bases, leaving 7 bases between the germline ends. The CDR3 has 13 amino acids. Germline values: CDR1 SGHTA, CDR2 FQGNSA. CDR3 DNA: TGTGCCAGCAGCCTGAGGGGCAATCAGCCCCAGCATTTT. This sequence encodes CASSLRGNQPQHF.

The V and J genes are TRBV7-3 and TRBJ2-1; 8 bases fit TRBD2. CDR1 is SGHTA and CDR2 is FQGTGA in the germline V gene. The CDR3 runs 18 residues. The junction had 10 bases not matched to a gene; V was cut back by 1 base and J by 2 bases. The CDR3 here is CASSLNRDGGRTYNEQFF. CDR3 bases: TGTGCCAGCAGCTTAAACCGTGATGGCGGGAGGACCTACAATGAGCAGTTCTTC. Full variable domain (outside the CDR3, taken from reference TRBV7-3 and TRBJ2-1): GAGVSQTPSNKVTEKGKYVELRCDPISGHTALYWYRQSLGQGPEFLIYFQGTGAADDSGLPNDRFFAVRPEGSVSTLKIQRTERGDSAVYLCASSLNRDGGRTYNEQFFGPGTRLTVL.

The V and J genes are TRBV11-3 and TRBJ2-6; no firm D call. The CDR3 runs 17 residues. The germline V and J ends were trimmed by 5 bases and 2 bases, with 16 bases remaining between them. Germline CDR1 reads SGHNT; CDR2 reads YENEEA. The DNA of the CDR3 is TGTGCCAGCAGCAACGAACCCGGAGCTCCTGGGGCCAACGTCCTGACTTTC. It encodes CASSNEPGAPGANVLTF.

The V gene is TRBV20-1, the J gene TRBJ2-2; D might be TRBD2 (5 bases). This CDR3 contains 13 residues. From germline, CDR1 is DFQATT and CDR2 SNEGSKA (reference sequence). The V gene lost 2 bases and the J gene lost 6 bases, with 10 bases spanning the gap. The CDR3 is CSARRVGAGELFF. The DNA for the CDR3 is TGCAGTGCTAGAAGAGTGGGAGCCGGGGAGCTGTTTTTT.